The clone carrying this T cell receptor (beta chain) was counted ten times or more. Its antigen is not identified. This entry belongs to a study of T cell repertoires in cytomegalovirus infection. As for the study in general: Matching HLA type and CMV infection were both indicated by public TCR beta signatures. Overall study findings and caveats: Based on cumulative public TCR beta family frequency, carriers of CMV plus the relevant HLA were identified.

The germline CDR1 and CDR2 sequences are MDHEN and SYDVKM. The CDR3 consists of 15 residues. Trimming took 5 bases from V and 0 from J, leaving 13 bases between them. TCRdb fed the reads into MiXCR, producing one record per CDR3 protein. The sample lists about 230,000 distinct CDR3 sequences; approximately 6.7% were seen once. The chain links TRBV28 to TRBJ1-1; tentatively, D is TRBD1 (6 bases). The sequence was collected from a human donor in good health (CMV status not recorded). Some clones in this sample may be carry-over from other donors' samples. Sequencing was carried out using PBMCs. CDR3 region: CASSSLQGMNTEAFF. DNA for the CDR3: TGTGCCAGCAGTAGCCTTCAGGGGATGAACACTGAAGCTTTCTTT.